A selection of T cell receptor beta chains follows, all from one sample in a study. TCRdb reprocessed the 5' RACE reads with MiXCR, giving one entry per CDR3 protein. The repertoire holds roughly 42,000 distinct CDR3 sequences, 22% seen once, with around 4% in the top ten. Sequencing used Tregs sorted from blood. These receptors all stem from a female donor with breast cancer. Each CDR3 is given with its conserved first and last residue. A D gene is named only where the DNA matches it firmly. Expanded clones get a size class; other rows say once, few or many, or leave the size out.

J gene	D gene	clone size	V gene	CDR3 DNA	CDR3 protein
TRBJ2-3	-	many	TRBV27	TGTGCCAGCACCCCAAGGTGGGGGATCACAGATACGCAGTATTTT	CASTPRWGITDTQYF
TRBJ2-3	TRBD1	-	TRBV6-1	TGTGCCAGCAGTGGCGGACAGGCAGATACGCAGTATTTT	CASSGGQADTQYF
TRBJ2-5	TRBD2	-	TRBV6-6	TGTGCCAGCAGTTACTCTGGGGGGAGGGTTCGGGAGACCCAGTACTTC	CASSYSGGRVRETQYF
TRBJ2-7	TRBD1	-	TRBV28	TGTGCCAGCAGGTTCCTCCCCGGAAGATGGACAGGCACCTACGAGCAGTACTTC	CASRFLPGRWTGTYEQYF
TRBJ1-1	-	-	TRBV18	TGTGCCAGCTCACCACTGTCGGGCACTGAAGCTTTCTTT	CASSPLSGTEAFF
TRBJ2-3	-	-	TRBV20-1	TGCAGTGCTAGAGACAGATCCAGCGCAGATACGCAGTATTTT	CSARDRSSADTQYF
TRBJ2-3	-	few	TRBV7-6	TGTGCCAGCAGCTCCTTACGGGGGCGGGGCACAGATACGCAGTATTTT	CASSSLRGRGTDTQYF
TRBJ2-5	TRBD1	few	TRBV7-3	TGTGCCAGCAGCTTAAAACCGAGACAGGGACAAGAGACCCAGTACTTC	CASSLKPRQGQETQYF
TRBJ1-1	-	-	TRBV5-1	TGCGCCAGCAGCCCAATCATGAACACTGAAGCTTTCTTT	CASSPIMNTEAFF
TRBJ2-1	-	few	TRBV4-2	TGTGCCAGCACCCAAGGGACCCTTAGGGATGAGCAGTTCTTC	CASTQGTLRDEQFF
TRBJ1-1	-	-	TRBV28	TGTGCCAGCAGTCTCCTAGGGGAGTACACTGAAGCTTTCTTT	CASSLLGEYTEAFF
TRBJ1-1	-	many	TRBV12-3/TRBV12-4	TGTGCCAGCAGTTTAGACCCAGCTGAAGCTTTCTTT	CASSLDPAEAFF
TRBJ2-1	-	few	TRBV5-1	TGCGCCAGCAGACCACGGGACACCCTTAGGCCGCATGAGCAGTTCTTC	CASRPRDTLRPHEQFF
TRBJ2-3	-	-	TRBV4-1	TGCGCCAGCAGCCAAGAAGCGGGTCCTAGCACAGATACGCAGTATTTT	CASSQEAGPSTDTQYF
TRBJ2-5	-	many	TRBV5-4	TGTGCCAGCAGCTCCCCTAGCGCAGACCAAGAGACCCAGTACTTC	CASSSPSADQETQYF
TRBJ1-1	TRBD1	-	TRBV9	TGTGCCAGCAGCTTAATGGACAGGGGGAACGCTGAAGCTTTCTTT	CASSLMDRGNAEAFF
TRBJ2-5	TRBD1	many	TRBV6-4	TGTGCCAGCAGTGAAGGACAGGGGGCGGAGACCCAGTACTTC	CASSEGQGAETQYF
TRBJ2-7	-	many	TRBV4-1	TGCGCCAGCAGCCCGTCACTAGCATACGAGCAGTACTTC	CASSPSLAYEQYF
TRBJ2-6	-	-	TRBV28	TGTGCCAGCAGTTTAAGCCGCTCGGGATACTCTGGGGCCAACGTCCTGACTTTC	CASSLSRSGYSGANVLTF
TRBJ2-7	-	-	TRBV12-3/TRBV12-4	TGTGCCAGCAGTCCCGGGGACGTTTCCTACGAGCAGTACTTC	CASSPGDVSYEQYF
TRBJ1-2	-	many	TRBV13	TGTGCCAGCAGCCTGTACATGGATGGCTACACCTTC	CASSLYMDGYTF
TRBJ2-7	-	many	TRBV28	TGTGCCAGCAGGGGAGTATTAGGGTACGAGCAGTACTTC	CASRGVLGYEQYF
TRBJ2-5	-	few	TRBV6-5	TGTGCCAGCACTCCCCGGGACCCTTCCGGGACCCAGTACTTC	CASTPRDPSGTQYF